This T cell receptor beta chain is drawn from a study of graft-versus-host responses after intestinal transplantation. As for the study in general: The recipients all started with anti-thymocyte globulin induction and then took tacrolimus and steroids for roughly 3 years. Study-wide results and caveats: With peak circulating GvH clone levels came an association with early post-transplant HvG declines. GvH clonotypes were identified within recipient marrow, with a subset emerging first in ileum or blood.

With respect to this clone: Its antigen is unidentified.

Only in-frame clones appear in the TCRdb table, and some are missing; sequencing was by immunoSEQ multiplex PCR. The repertoire holds roughly 75,000 clones, with 91% as singletons. This specimen consisted of unstimulated CD4+ T cells sorted from spleen or lymph node cells, obtained before intestinal transplant. The clonotype originates from a human donor who received an intestinal transplant.

The CDR3 loop is CASSLAPSGANVLTF. The CDR3 nucleotides read TGCGCCAGCAGCCTGGCTCCCTCCGGGGCCAACGTCCTGACTTTC. This rearrangement joins TRBV4-1 to TRBJ2-6; no firm D call. The CDR3 covers 15 residues. V lost 4 bases and J lost 4, with 11 bases in between. CDR1 is MGHRA, CDR2 YSYEKL, per germline.